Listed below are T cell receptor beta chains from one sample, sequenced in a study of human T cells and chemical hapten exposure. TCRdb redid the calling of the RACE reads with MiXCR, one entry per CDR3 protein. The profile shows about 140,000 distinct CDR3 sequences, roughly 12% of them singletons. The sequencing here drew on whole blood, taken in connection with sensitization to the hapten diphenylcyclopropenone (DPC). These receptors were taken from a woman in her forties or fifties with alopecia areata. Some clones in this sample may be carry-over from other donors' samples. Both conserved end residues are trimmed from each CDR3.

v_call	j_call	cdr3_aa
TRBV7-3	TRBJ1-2	ASSSGQGGGYT
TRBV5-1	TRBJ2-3	ASSPLQRRGDTQY
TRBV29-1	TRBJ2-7	SVEEGVREQY
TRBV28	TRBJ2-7	ASSQPGRFESYEQY
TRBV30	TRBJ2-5	AWGQGGETQY
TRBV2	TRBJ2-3	ASRLGGAGDTQY
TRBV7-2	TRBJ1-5	ASSIVGGSNQPQH
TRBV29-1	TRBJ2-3	SVLSTDTQY
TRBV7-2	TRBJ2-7	ASSSPPGTGVSWEQY
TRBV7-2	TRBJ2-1	ASSLEGRAYNEQF
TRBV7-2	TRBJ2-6	ASSLGTGGSSGANVLT
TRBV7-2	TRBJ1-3	ASSFGGSGNTIY
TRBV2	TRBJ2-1	ASSGGTSSYNEQF
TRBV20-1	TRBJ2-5	SATHGTSVETQY
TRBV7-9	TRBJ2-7	ASSRLTSGEQY
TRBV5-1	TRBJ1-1	ASSLAGNTEAF
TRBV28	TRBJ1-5	ASKPGSPQWAQH
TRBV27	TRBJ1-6	ASSFILRGSPLH
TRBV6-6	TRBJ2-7	ASRGLGRGEQY
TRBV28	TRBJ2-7	ASRPPGLAMDEQY
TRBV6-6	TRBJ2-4	ASSRSRGANQNIQY
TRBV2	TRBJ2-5	ASSGGLAQY
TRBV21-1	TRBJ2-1	ASKGVYEQF
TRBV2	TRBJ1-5	ASSERLINQPQH
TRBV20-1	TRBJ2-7	SIRPHLGEQY
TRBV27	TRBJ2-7	ASSLSRGHRDEQY
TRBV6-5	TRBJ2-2	ASSDTGGRNTGELF
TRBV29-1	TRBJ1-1	SVVGGNTEAF
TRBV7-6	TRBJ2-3	ASSLAPGVADTQY
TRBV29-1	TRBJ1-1	SASGGTEAF
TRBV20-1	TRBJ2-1	SVWRGEQF
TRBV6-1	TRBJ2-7	ASRSTYEQY
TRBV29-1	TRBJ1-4	SVPEQGFGEKLF
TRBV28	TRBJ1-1	ASSFGGILAEAF
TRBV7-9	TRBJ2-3	ASSLTRTASDTQY
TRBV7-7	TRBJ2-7	ASSRGLAGDEQY
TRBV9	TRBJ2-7	ASSAGLRTYEQY
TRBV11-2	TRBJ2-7	ASSVGPRPYEQY
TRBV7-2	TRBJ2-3	ASSSLGGKTDTQY
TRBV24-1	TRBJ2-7	ATSDTGFEQY
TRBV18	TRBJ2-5	ASSPRTDYRGKETQY
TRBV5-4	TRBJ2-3	ASSRGSGRERDTQY
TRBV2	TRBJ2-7	ASSEERVSSYEQY
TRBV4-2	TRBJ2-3	ASSQEPSGRSTDTQY
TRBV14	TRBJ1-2	ASSQEWGLGYGYT
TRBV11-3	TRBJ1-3	ASSEYLGNTIY
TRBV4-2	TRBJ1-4	ASSPGAINEKLF
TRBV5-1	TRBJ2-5	ASSSQGAEETQY
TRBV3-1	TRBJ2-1	ASSHWLAGEDEQF
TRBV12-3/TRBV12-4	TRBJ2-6	ASSFQGSSGANVLT
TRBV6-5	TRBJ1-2	ASSYSGGQLFDYGYT